Below, 14 T cell receptor beta chains from the same sample are listed, as sequenced in a study of cytomegalovirus exposure and HLA in healthy donors. It was with 60 Vbeta and 13 Jbeta primers that the PCR ran. Here immunoSEQ multiplex PCR was the method, and the copy in TCRdb shows in-frame clones only, minus some. The sample contains 95,000 to 150,000 clones, about 78% of which appear only once. Sequenced input: PBMCs. The receptors come from a woman aged 40 to 50 in good health and CMV-seropositive.

V usage is TRBV10-3 and J usage is TRBJ1-5; D is unresolved. V shed 4 bases and J shed 0 bases, with 7 bases lying between them. This CDR3 region has 14 residues. Germline assignment: CDR1 ENHRY and CDR2 SYGVKD. The CDR3 loop reads CAISGQNSNQPQHF. DNA for the CDR3: TGTGCCATCAGTGGACAAAATAGCAATCAGCCCCAGCATTTT.

This chain links TRBV6-6 with TRBJ1-1; D is uncertain. The CDR3 extends over 13 amino acids. The germline V gene has CDR1 MNHNY and CDR2 SVGAGI (reference sequence). Trimming removed 7 bases from V and 6 bases from J, with 15 bases in between. For the CDR3, the DNA is TGTGCCAGCATGGACTGGGAGGAGGCTGAAGCTTTCTTT. Protein product: CASMDWEEAEAFF.

CDR3 DNA sequence: TGTGCCAGCAGAGGGGTGAACACCGGGGAGCTGTTTTTT. Its translation is CASRGVNTGELFF. The rearrangement joins TRBV7-6 to TRBJ2-2; TRBD1 might be the D (5 bases). Germline V gene sequence: CDR1 SGHVS, CDR2 FNYEAQ. V lost 6 bases and J lost 1, with 6 bases in between. This CDR3 is 13 amino acids long. Drawing the rest from reference TRBV7-6 and TRBJ2-2, the complete variable domain is GAGVSQSPRYKVTKRGQDVALRCDPISGHVSLYWYRQALGQGPEFLTYFNYEAQQDKSGLPNDRFSAERPEGSISTLTIQRTEQRDSAMYRCASRGVNTGELFFGEGSRLTVL.

V is TRBV7-3 and J is TRBJ2-7; D possibly corresponds to TRBD1 (5 bases). Germline values: CDR1 SGHTA, CDR2 FQGTGA. The V and J ends lost 2 bases and 5 bases respectively, with 10 bases between them. The CDR3 is made up of 13 amino acids. CDR3 bases: TGTGCCAGCAGCTTAGGACATGGCGACGAGCAGTACTTC. Translated: CASSLGHGDEQYF. Drawing the rest from reference TRBV7-3 and TRBJ2-7, the complete variable domain is GAGVSQTPSNKVTEKGKYVELRCDPISGHTALYWYRQSLGQGPEFLIYFQGTGAADDSGLPNDRFFAVRPEGSVSTLKIQRTERGDSAVYLCASSLGHGDEQYFGPGTRLTVT.

Remarks on this clone: The junction departs from the called germline gene at one end, perhaps through a read error. For the CDR3, the DNA is TGCGCCACCAGCTCTGGCGGGTCCGCCTACGAGCAGTACTTC. This encodes CATSSGGSAYEQYF. The chain combines TRBV5-1 with TRBJ2-7, with TRBD2 as a possible D gene (5 bases). Germline CDR1 is SGHRS and CDR2 is YFSETQ. The length of the CDR3 is 14 residues.

The chain carries TRBV25-1 and TRBJ2-7, with 7 bases aligning to TRBD1. V shed 4 bases, J shed 0 bases, and the junction held 12 bases outside the gene matches. This CDR3 region has 17 residues. Per the germline V gene, CDR1 is MGHDK and CDR2 is SYGVNS. The CDR3: CASSVLTLRDSSYEQYF. The DNA of the CDR3 is TGTGCCAGCAGTGTTTTGACCCTCCGGGACAGCTCCTACGAGCAGTACTTC.

The chain uses TRBV5-1 and TRBJ2-1, with 8 bases identical to TRBD1. V lost 0 bases, J lost 3 bases, and 5 bases stayed unmatched. This CDR3 is 16 amino acids long. Germline-derived CDR1 and CDR2 are SGHRS and YFSETQ. The CDR3 nucleotides are TGCGCCAGCAGCTTGGTGGCACAGGGGGTCTACAATGAGCAGTTCTTC. Translating gives CASSLVAQGVYNEQFF.

This clone was observed a single time. The CDR3: CASSYSRADQPQHF. The CDR3 DNA follows: TGTGCCAGCAGTTACTCGAGGGCCGATCAGCCCCAGCATTTT. The chain combines TRBV6-6 with TRBJ1-5, with D uncertain. Germline values: CDR1 MNHNY, CDR2 SVGAGI (reference sequence). This CDR3 contains 14 residues. V lost 0 bases and J lost 5, with 8 bases in between.

The CDR3 reads CASSGQGIEQYF. In DNA, the CDR3 is TGCGCCAGCAGCGGACAGGGAATCGAGCAGTACTTC. This chain links TRBV5-1 with TRBJ2-7, with 8 bases aligning to TRBD1. The CDR3 runs 12 residues. Unmatched junction bases numbered 3, after V lost 4 bases and J lost 6 bases. CDR1 is SGHRS, CDR2 YFSETQ, per germline.

The rearrangement uses TRBV10-3 and TRBJ2-7, with TRBD1 matching over 9 bases. The CDR3 contains 16 residues. The germline V gene has CDR1 ENHRY and CDR2 SYGVKD. J lost 0 bases, V lost 6 bases, and 9 bases had no gene match. The CDR3 region has the DNA TGTGCCATCAGAGATGCAGGGACAGGGAGCTCCTACGAGCAGTACTTC. Protein: CAIRDAGTGSSYEQYF.

The CDR3 sequence: CASSTLPGQGPSYEQYF. DNA of the CDR3: TGCGCCAGCAGCACCTTACCCGGACAGGGGCCCTCCTACGAGCAGTACTTC. The genes are TRBV5-1 and TRBJ2-7; the match to TRBD1 covers 9 bases. Germline trimming cut 4 bases from V and 0 bases from J; bases unmatched to any gene: 11. The CDR3 spans 17 residues. CDR1 is SGHRS and CDR2 is YFSETQ in the germline V gene. Full variable domain (rest looked up from reference TRBV5-1 and TRBJ2-7): KAGVTQTPRYLIKTRGQQVTLSCSPISGHRSVSWYQQTPGQGLQFLFEYFSETQRNKGNFPGRFSGRQFSNSRSEMNVSTLELGDSALYLCASSTLPGQGPSYEQYFGPGTRLTVT.

The rearrangement joins TRBV27 to TRBJ1-1; tentative D call: TRBD1 (5 bases). CDR3 length: 13 amino acids. Germline V gene sequence: CDR1 MNHEY, CDR2 SMNVEV (reference sequence). The V gene lost 6 bases and the J gene lost 1 base, with 9 bases spanning the gap. In DNA, the CDR3 is TGTGCCAGCAGAAAGACAGCGAACACTGAAGCTTTCTTT. Protein sequence: CASRKTANTEAFF.

The chain couples TRBV6-5 to TRBJ1-1; D gene ambiguous. V was shortened by 6 bases and J by 1 base, with 3 bases between the two germline ends. Germline CDR1 MNHEY, CDR2 SVGAGI. The CDR3 is 11 amino acids. CDR3 in DNA: TGTGCCAGCAGACAGAACACTGAAGCTTTCTTT. This encodes CASRQNTEAFF.

The rearrangement joins TRBV7-2 to TRBJ2-7; 9 bases fit TRBD2. Germline assignment: CDR1 SGHTA and CDR2 FQGNSA. J lost 5 bases, V lost 6 bases, and 5 bases had no gene match. The CDR3 is made up of 13 amino acids. The chain's CDR3 is CASSPSGVHEQYF. Written as DNA, the CDR3 is TGTGCCAGCAGTCCTAGCGGGGTCCACGAGCAGTACTTC.